This passage covers 18 T cell receptor beta chains from one sample sequenced in a study of blood T cell repertoires in COVID-19. Sequencing used immunoSEQ multiplex PCR; TCRdb keeps in-frame clones, though not all of them. The sample contains some 220,000 clones, over 70% of which appear only once. Sequencing used peripheral blood. Source of these receptors: a woman in her seventies with acute or convalescent COVID-19.

In this sample, this clone turned up once. The chain combines TRBV29-1 with TRBJ2-4, with TRBD1 as a possible D gene (8 bases). Germline CDR1 reads SQVTM; CDR2 reads ANQGSEA. The V end was cut by 7 bases, the J end by 0 bases, with 16 bases between. CDR3 length: 15 amino acids. This CDR3 reads CSAQGGGLAKNIQYF. The CDR3 bases are TGCAGCGCACAGGGGGGGGGCCTAGCCAAAAACATTCAGTACTTC.

The chain uses TRBV2 and TRBJ1-1; 7 bases are shared with TRBD1. The germline V gene has CDR1 SNHLY and CDR2 FYNNEI. This CDR3 is built from 13 residues. The junction had 14 bases not matched to a gene; V was cut back by 10 bases and J by 9 bases. The CDR3 is CAIKSDRVRKAFF. In DNA, the CDR3 is TGTGCCATCAAAAGCGACAGGGTGAGGAAAGCTTTCTTT.

The chain joins TRBV21-1 to TRBJ1-2; the table names TRBD1, a call not compared with the DNA. TRBV21-1 represents a pseudogene. This CDR3 region has 15 residues. The CDR3 loop reads CASSKPPGVDYGYTF. In DNA form, the CDR3 reads TGTGCCAGCAGCAAACCCCCAGGGGTGGACTATGGCTACACCTTC.

The gene calls are TRBV5-1 and TRBJ2-7, with 8 bases fitting TRBD2. The CDR3 extends over 15 amino acids. J gave up 4 bases and V 4 bases, and 10 bases lay outside the gene matches. Germline CDR1 reads SGHRS; CDR2 reads YFSETQ. This chain's CDR3 is CASSPRGGTGYEQYF. CDR3 DNA: TGCGCCAGCAGCCCTCGGGGGGGTACAGGTTACGAGCAGTACTTC.

The chain combines TRBV11-2 with TRBJ2-7; no clear D gene. Germline CDR1 is SGHAT and CDR2 is FQNNGV. Trimming took 6 bases from V and 4 from J, leaving 10 bases between them. The CDR3 is 12 residues long. CDR3 DNA: TGTGCCAGCAGTACGACTGATTACGAGCAGTACTTC. Translation gives CASSTTDYEQYF.

The V gene is TRBV5-8, the J gene TRBJ2-5; D remains ambiguous. V was trimmed by 1 base and J by 7 bases, leaving 14 bases between them. The CDR3 totals 14 residues. CDR1 and CDR2 (germline): SGHTS, YDEGEE. Written as DNA, the CDR3 is TGTGCCAGCAGCTTGTCTCGGAGAGGTGGGACCCAGTACTTC. It codes for CASSLSRRGGTQYF.

V usage is TRBV18 and J usage is TRBJ2-5; TRBD2 aligns across 7 bases. CDR1 is KGHSH, CDR2 LQKENI, per germline. The CDR3 length is 16 residues. The J segment lost 5 bases and the V segment lost 3 bases, leaving 12 bases of the junction unmatched. The CDR3 DNA reads as TGTGCCAGCTCACCTACACAGACTAGCCGGGGGGAGACCCAGTACTTC. As protein: CASSPTQTSRGETQYF.

V usage is TRBV4-3 and J usage is TRBJ2-3, with D possibly matching TRBD2 (5 bases). V lost 2 bases, J lost 5 bases, and 14 bases lay in between. Germline CDR1 and CDR2: LGHNA and YSLEER. The CDR3 is 15 amino acids. Written as DNA, the CDR3 is TGCGCCAGCAGCCAATATAGAGGGCCCGGAGATACGCAGTATTTT. This encodes CASSQYRGPGDTQYF.

The chain joins TRBV21-1 to TRBJ2-3; the table assigns TRBD2, which was not confirmed against the DNA. TRBV21-1 is a pseudogene segment. The CDR3 consists of 13 residues. This chain's CDR3 is CANRTSRADTQYF. The DNA of the CDR3 is TGTGCCAACCGGACTAGCAGAGCAGATACGCAGTATTTT.

This sequence joins TRBV7-5 and TRBJ2-1; TRBD2, the D gene given by the table, was not confirmed from the DNA. TRBV7-5 constitutes a pseudogene. The CDR3 covers 16 residues. This CDR3 is CVRSPIRGGVGNEQFF. The CDR3 region has the DNA TGTGTCAGAAGCCCTATCCGGGGGGGAGTTGGCAATGAGCAGTTCTTC.

Here the CDR3 reads CASSQNRGGYEQYF. CDR3 coding DNA: TGTGCCAGCAGCCAAAACAGGGGTGGCTACGAGCAGTACTTC. This sequence joins TRBV2 and TRBJ2-7; 7 bases agree with TRBD1. J gave up 3 bases and V 6 bases, and 8 bases lay outside the gene matches. The germline V gene has CDR1 SNHLY and CDR2 FYNNEI. This CDR3 comprises 14 residues.

This clone was recorded once. This sequence joins TRBV7-6 and TRBJ2-5; possible D gene TRBD1, 5 bases. Germline V lookup: CDR1 SGHVS, CDR2 FNYEAQ. With 4 bases removed from V and 3 bases from J, the gap between germline ends came to 12 bases. This CDR3 contains 14 residues. The CDR3 DNA follows: TGTGCCAGCAGCTACCAGGGTCCGAAAGAGACCCAGTACTTC. Translating it yields CASSYQGPKETQYF.

The CDR3 spells CASSVGAFGNHGYTF. As DNA, the CDR3 is TGTGCCAGCAGCGTAGGGGCGTTCGGGAACCATGGCTACACCTTC. This sequence joins TRBV9 and TRBJ1-2; D unclear. Trimming stripped 0 bases from V and 6 bases from J, with 15 bases between. This CDR3 is built from 15 residues. Germline CDR1 SGDLS, CDR2 YYNGEE.

The V and J genes are TRBV6-5 and TRBJ1-3; a possible D gene is TRBD1 (6 bases). This CDR3 spans 15 amino acids. From germline, CDR1 is MNHEY and CDR2 SVGAGI. V was shortened by 6 bases and J by 0 bases, with 12 bases between the two germline ends. As DNA, the CDR3 is TGTGCCAGCAGGGGCCCAGGGGACTCTGGAAACACCATATATTTT. It specifies CASRGPGDSGNTIYF.

The chain joins TRBV7-2 to TRBJ1-2; D uncertain. The CDR3 is 15 residues long. The germline V gene encodes CDR1 SGHTA and CDR2 FQGNSA. V was pared by 5 bases and J by 2 bases, with 15 bases between. In DNA, the CDR3 is TGTGCCAGCAGCCCTCGGAGCACCGTAAACTATGGCTACACCTTC. It specifies CASSPRSTVNYGYTF.

This clone was detected only once. V is TRBV10-3 and J is TRBJ2-2; D is unresolved. The CDR3 runs to 15 residues. Trimming removed 7 bases from V and 1 base from J, with 13 bases in between. Germline-derived CDR1 and CDR2 are ENHRY and SYGVKD. The CDR3 here is CAITQSERNTGELFF. DNA of the CDR3: TGTGCCATCACTCAAAGTGAGAGGAACACCGGGGAGCTGTTTTTT.

J is TRBJ2-2 and V is TRBV7-3; D ambiguous. Germline V gives CDR1 SGHTA, CDR2 FQGTGA. The CDR3 spans 14 residues. V shed 6 bases and J shed 1 base, with 9 bases lying between them. The CDR3 sequence is CASRGLGNTGELFF. CDR3 coding DNA: TGTGCCAGCAGGGGCCTGGGGAACACCGGGGAGCTGTTTTTT.

V gene TRBV5-4 combines with J gene TRBJ1-1; D may be TRBD1 (5 bases). The CDR3 contains 13 residues. V lost 3 bases to trimming and J lost 4 bases, with 10 bases between them. Germline V lookup: CDR1 SGHNT, CDR2 YYREEE (reference sequence). CDR3 coding DNA: TGTGCCAGCAGCTCAAAGGGGCGCACTGAAGCTTTCTTT. Protein: CASSSKGRTEAFF.